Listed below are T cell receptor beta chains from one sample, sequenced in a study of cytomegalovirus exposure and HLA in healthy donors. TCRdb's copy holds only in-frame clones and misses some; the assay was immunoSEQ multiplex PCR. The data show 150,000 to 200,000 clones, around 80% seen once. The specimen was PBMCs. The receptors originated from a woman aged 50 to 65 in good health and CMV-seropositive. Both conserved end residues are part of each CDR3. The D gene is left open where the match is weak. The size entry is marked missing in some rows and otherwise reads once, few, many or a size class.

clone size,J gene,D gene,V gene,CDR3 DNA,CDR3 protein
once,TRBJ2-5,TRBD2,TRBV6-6,TGTGCCAGCAGTTTGTATAGCGGGAGTACTGGGGAGACCCAGTACTTC,CASSLYSGSTGETQYF
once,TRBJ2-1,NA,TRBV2,TGTGCCAGCAGTGCCCTACCCATCGGTCCCTCCTACAATGAGCAGTTCTTC,CASSALPIGPSYNEQFF
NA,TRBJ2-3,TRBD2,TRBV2,TGTGCCAGCAGAGGGACTAGCGGGAAAACAGATACGCAGTATTTT,CASRGTSGKTDTQYF
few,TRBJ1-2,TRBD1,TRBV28,TGTGCCAGCAGGACGACAGGGATCAACTATGGCTACACCTTC,CASRTTGINYGYTF
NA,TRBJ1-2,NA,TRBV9,TGTGCCAGCACGCGGGGGGCGGGTGACTATGGCTACACCTTC,CASTRGAGDYGYTF
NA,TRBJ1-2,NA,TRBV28,TGTGCCAGCAGTTTAGAAGCAGGGTCAGGCTACACCTTC,CASSLEAGSGYTF
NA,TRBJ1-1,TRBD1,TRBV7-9,TGTGCCAGCAGCAGCCGGGACAGGGGAATGGGGGCTTTCTTT,CASSSRDRGMGAFF
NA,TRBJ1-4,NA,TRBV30,TGTGCCTGGAGATACAGAGGCAGGGGAAATGAAAAACTGTTTTTT,CAWRYRGRGNEKLFF
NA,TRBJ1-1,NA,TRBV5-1,TGCGCCAGCAGCTTGGAAGGGGGGAACACTGAAGCTTTCTTT,CASSLEGGNTEAFF
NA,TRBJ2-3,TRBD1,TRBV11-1,TGTGCCAGCACCCCTCGGGACAGGGGAATATCAGATACGCAGTATTTT,CASTPRDRGISDTQYF
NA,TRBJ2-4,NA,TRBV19,TGTGCCAGTAGTATTCGGTCAGGGGCGGACATTCAGTACTTC,CASSIRSGADIQYF
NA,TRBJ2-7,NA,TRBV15,TGTGCCACCAGCAGAGAGTCCAGGGTTGGCGGTGACGAGCAGTACTTC,CATSRESRVGGDEQYF
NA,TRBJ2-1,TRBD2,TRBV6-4,TGTGCCAGCAGTCAACTAGCGGGAGGGTACAATGAGCAGTTCTTC,CASSQLAGGYNEQFF
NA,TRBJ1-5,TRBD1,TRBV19,TGTGCCAGTAGCCCAACAGGGGGGCTCTCTGGCAATCAGCCCCAGCATTTT,CASSPTGGLSGNQPQHF
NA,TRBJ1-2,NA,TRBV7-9,TGTTCCAGCAGCCCTCAGGGGACCCTATCCTATGGCTACACCTTC,CSSSPQGTLSYGYTF
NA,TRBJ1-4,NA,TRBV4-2,TGTGCCAGCAGCCAAGATGGGCAGGGTTGGGAAAAACTGTTTTTT,CASSQDGQGWEKLFF
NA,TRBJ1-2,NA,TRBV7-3,TGTGCCAGCAGCTTAGATCCAGTGCGGGGCTACACCTTC,CASSLDPVRGYTF
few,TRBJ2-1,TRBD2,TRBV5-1,TGCGCCAGCAGCTGGACTAGCGGGAGGGCCGCCAATGAGCAGTTCTTC,CASSWTSGRAANEQFF
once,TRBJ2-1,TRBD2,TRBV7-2,TGTGCCAGCAGCTTGGGACTAGCGAATGAGGAGCAGTTCTTC,CASSLGLANEEQFF
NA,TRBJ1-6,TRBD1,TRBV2,TGTGCCAGCACCCCCCGACAGGGCCTCTCCTATAATTCACCCCTCCACTTT,CASTPRQGLSYNSPLHF
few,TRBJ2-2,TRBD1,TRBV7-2,TGTGCCAGCAGCTCAGGACAGGGGTACACCGGGGAGCTGTTTTTT,CASSSGQGYTGELFF
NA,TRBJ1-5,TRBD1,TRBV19,TGTGCCAGTAGTATGGGACAGGGAGGACAGCCCCAGCATTTT,CASSMGQGGQPQHF
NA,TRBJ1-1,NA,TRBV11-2,TGTGCCAGCAGCTTCGAGCGGAACACTGAAGCTTTCTTT,CASSFERNTEAFF
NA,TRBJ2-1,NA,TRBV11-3,TGTGCCAGCAGCTTAGGGCAGGGACTCTACAATGAGCAGTTCTTC,CASSLGQGLYNEQFF
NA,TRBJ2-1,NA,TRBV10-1,TGCGCCAGCCGGCCGAGAGGGAGTGGATCCTACAATGAGCAGTTCTTC,CASRPRGSGSYNEQFF
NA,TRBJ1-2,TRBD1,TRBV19,TGTGCCAGTGGGGATGACGGGACAGCCCAATTTTACACCTTC,CASGDDGTAQFYTF
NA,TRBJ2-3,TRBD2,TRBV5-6,TGTGCCAGCAGCTTGGAACTAGCGGGAGGTAGAAACACAGATACGCAGTATTTT,CASSLELAGGRNTDTQYF
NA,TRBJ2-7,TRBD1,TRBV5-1,TGCGCCAGCAGCTCGGAACCGACAGGGAAATACGAGCAGTACTTC,CASSSEPTGKYEQYF
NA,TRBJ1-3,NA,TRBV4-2,TGTGCCAGCAGCCAACTGCTGGCGACAGGTAACCTATACTCTGGAAACACCATATATTTT,CASSQLLATGNLYSGNTIYF
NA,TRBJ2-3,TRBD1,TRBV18,TGTGCCAGCTCACCACGGCAGGGGGGCACAGATACGCAGTATTTT,CASSPRQGGTDTQYF
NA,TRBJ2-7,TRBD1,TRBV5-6,TGTGCCAGCAGACCCACACAGGGGTCCTCCTACGAGCAGTACTTC,CASRPTQGSSYEQYF
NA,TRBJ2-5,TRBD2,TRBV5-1,TGCGCCAGCAGCCCCTGGACTAGCGGGGGGGCGCCGACCCAGTACTTC,CASSPWTSGGAPTQYF
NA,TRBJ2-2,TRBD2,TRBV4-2,TGTGCCAGCAGCCAATTAGCGGGAGGTCTAGGGACCGGGGAGCTGTTTTTT,CASSQLAGGLGTGELFF
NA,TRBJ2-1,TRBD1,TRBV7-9,TGTGCCAGCAGCCCTCAGGGACAGGGGTTCAATGAGCAGTTCTTC,CASSPQGQGFNEQFF
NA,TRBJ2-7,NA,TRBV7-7,TGTGCTAGCAGCTTAGAAGGCGGGCTCGAGCAGTACTTC,CASSLEGGLEQYF
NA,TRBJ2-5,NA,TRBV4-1,TGCGCCAGCAGCCAGTGGCCTGTGGGACTCACGCAAGAGACCCAGTACTTC,CASSQWPVGLTQETQYF
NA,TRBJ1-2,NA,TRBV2,TGTGCCACCTCCCCGGGGGGGCCGGACGGCTACACCTTC,CATSPGGPDGYTF
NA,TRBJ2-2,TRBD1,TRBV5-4,TGTGCCAGCAGCACGCGTAGGGACAGACTTCTGTTCACCGGGGAGCTGTTTTTT,CASSTRRDRLLFTGELFF
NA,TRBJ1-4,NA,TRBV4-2,TGTGCCAGCAGCCAGTACAGGGAGACTAATGAAAAACTGTTTTTT,CASSQYRETNEKLFF
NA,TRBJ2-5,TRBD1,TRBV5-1,TGCGCCAGCAGAATACAGGGGGCAGAGACCCAGTACTTC,CASRIQGAETQYF
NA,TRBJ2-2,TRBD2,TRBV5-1,TGCGCCAGCAGCTGGGGACTATCGAACACCGGGGAGCTGTTTTTT,CASSWGLSNTGELFF
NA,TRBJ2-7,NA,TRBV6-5,TGTGCCAGCAGCGGCACTACCTACGAGCAGTACTTC,CASSGTTYEQYF
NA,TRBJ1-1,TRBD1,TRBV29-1,TGCAGCGTCGGGGACAGGGGCCTGAGGGCTTTCTTT,CSVGDRGLRAFF
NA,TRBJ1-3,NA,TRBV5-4,TGTGCCAGCAGCATGGACAGAAGCTCTGGAAACACCATATATTTT,CASSMDRSSGNTIYF